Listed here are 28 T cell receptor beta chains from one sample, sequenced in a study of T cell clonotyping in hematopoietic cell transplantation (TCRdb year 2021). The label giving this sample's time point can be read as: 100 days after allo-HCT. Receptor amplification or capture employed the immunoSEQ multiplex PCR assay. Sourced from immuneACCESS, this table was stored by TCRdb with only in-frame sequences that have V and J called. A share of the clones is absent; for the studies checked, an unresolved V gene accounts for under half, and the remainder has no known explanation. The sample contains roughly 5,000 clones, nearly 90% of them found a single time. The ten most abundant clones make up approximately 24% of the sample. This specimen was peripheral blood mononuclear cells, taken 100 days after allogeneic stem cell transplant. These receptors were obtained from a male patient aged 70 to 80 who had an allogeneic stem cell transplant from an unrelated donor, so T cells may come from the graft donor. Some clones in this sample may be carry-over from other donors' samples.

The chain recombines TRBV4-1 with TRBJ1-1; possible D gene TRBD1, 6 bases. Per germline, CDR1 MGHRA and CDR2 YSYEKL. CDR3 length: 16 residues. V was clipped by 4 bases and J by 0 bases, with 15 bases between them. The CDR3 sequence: CASSPSWTAMNTEAFF. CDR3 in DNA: TGCGCCAGCAGCCCCTCATGGACAGCGATGAACACTGAAGCTTTCTTT.

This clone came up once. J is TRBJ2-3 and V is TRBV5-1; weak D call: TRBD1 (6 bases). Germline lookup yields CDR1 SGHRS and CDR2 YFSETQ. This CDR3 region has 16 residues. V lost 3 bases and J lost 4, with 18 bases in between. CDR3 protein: CASSWGLSREADTQYF. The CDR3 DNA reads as TGCGCCAGCAGCTGGGGGCTATCCCGCGAGGCAGATACGCAGTATTTT.

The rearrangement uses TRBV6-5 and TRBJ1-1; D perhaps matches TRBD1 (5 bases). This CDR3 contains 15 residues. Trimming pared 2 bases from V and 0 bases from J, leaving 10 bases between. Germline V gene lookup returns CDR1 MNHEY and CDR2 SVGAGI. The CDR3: CASSYTGLMNTEAFF. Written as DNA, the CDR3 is TGTGCCAGCAGTTACACGGGACTCATGAACACTGAAGCTTTCTTT.

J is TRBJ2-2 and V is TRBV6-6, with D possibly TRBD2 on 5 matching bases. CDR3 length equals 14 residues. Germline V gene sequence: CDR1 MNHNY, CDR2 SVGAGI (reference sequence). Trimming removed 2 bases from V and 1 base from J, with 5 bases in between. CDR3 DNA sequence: TGTGCCAGCAGTTACCGGGGGAACACCGGGGAGCTGTTTTTT. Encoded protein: CASSYRGNTGELFF.

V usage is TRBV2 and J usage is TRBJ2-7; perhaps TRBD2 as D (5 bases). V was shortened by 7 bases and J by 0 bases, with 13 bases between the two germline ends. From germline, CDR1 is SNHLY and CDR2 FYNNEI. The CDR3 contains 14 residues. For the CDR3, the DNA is TGTGCCAGCATGACTCTAGCAGGCTCCTACGAGCAGTACTTC. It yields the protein CASMTLAGSYEQYF. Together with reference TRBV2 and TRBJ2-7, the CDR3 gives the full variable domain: EPEVTQTPSHQVTQMGQEVILRCVPISNHLYFYWYRQILGQKVEFLVSFYNNEISEKSEIFDDQFSVERPDGSNFTLKIRSTKLEDSAMYFCASMTLAGSYEQYFGPGTRLTVT.

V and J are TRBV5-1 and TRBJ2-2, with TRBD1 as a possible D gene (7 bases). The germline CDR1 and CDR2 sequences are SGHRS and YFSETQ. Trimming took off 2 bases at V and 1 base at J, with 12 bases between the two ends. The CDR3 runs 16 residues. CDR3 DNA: TGCGCCAGCAGCTTTAGGCAGGGGGGGAACACCGGGGAGCTGTTTTTT. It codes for CASSFRQGGNTGELFF.

In DNA form, the CDR3 reads TGTGCCAGCAGTTACACGCGGGAGGGTCGAAACAATGAGCAGTTCTTC. The encoded protein is CASSYTREGRNNEQFF. The gene calls are TRBV6-5 and TRBJ2-1; 9 bases map to TRBD2. With V trimmed by 2 bases and J by 5 bases, 7 bases remained unmatched. In germline, CDR1 is MNHEY, CDR2 SVGAGI. This CDR3 is built from 16 residues.

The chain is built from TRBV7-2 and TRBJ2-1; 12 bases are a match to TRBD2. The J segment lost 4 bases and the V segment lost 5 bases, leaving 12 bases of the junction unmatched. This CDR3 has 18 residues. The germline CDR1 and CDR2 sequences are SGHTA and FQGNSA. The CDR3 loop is CASSVLLAGGPAYNEQFF. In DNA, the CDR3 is TGTGCCAGCAGCGTCCTCCTAGCGGGAGGGCCAGCGTACAATGAGCAGTTCTTC.

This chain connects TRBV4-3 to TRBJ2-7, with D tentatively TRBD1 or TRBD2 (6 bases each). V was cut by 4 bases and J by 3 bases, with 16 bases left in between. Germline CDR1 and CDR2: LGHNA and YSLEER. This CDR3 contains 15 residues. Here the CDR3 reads CASSRGAEGLYEQYF. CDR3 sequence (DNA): TGCGCCAGCAGCCGGGGGGCCGAGGGGCTCTACGAGCAGTACTTC.

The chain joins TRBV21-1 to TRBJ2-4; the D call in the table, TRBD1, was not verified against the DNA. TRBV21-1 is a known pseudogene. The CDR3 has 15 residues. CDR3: CASSRGTGEKNIQYF. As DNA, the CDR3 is TGTGCCAGCAGCAGGGGGACAGGGGAGAAAAACATTCAGTACTTC.

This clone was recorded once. CDR3 protein: CASSLGNSGGGPPYEQYF. In DNA form, the CDR3 reads TGTGCCAGCAGTTTAGGGAACTCAGGGGGGGGTCCCCCCTACGAGCAGTACTTC. The V gene is TRBV27, the J gene TRBJ2-7; D is possibly TRBD1 or TRBD2 (7 bases each). Germline CDR1 MNHEY, CDR2 SMNVEV (reference sequence). Trimming took 2 bases from V and 2 from J, leaving 22 bases between them. The length of the CDR3 is 18 residues.

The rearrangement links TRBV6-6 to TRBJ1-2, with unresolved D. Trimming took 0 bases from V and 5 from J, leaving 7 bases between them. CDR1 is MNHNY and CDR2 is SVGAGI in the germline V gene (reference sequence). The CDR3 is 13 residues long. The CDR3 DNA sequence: TGTGCCAGCAGTTACTCGGCGGGATATGGCTACACCTTC. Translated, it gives CASSYSAGYGYTF.

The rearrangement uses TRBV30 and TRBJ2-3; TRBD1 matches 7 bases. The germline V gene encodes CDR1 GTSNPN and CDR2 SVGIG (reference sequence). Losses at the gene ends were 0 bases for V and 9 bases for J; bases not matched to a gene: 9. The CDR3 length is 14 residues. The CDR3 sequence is CAWSVVGGSGTQYF. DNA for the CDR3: TGTGCCTGGAGTGTGGTAGGGGGCTCGGGGACGCAGTATTTT.

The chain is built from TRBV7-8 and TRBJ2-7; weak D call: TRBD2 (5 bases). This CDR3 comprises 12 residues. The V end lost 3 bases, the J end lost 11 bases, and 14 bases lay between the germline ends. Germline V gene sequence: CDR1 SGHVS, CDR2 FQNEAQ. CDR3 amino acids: CASSFGVEAEYF. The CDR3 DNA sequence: TGTGCCAGCAGCTTCGGGGTCGAAGCGGAGTACTTC.

CDR3 protein: CASSSLAGAGEQYF. CDR3 sequence (DNA): TGTGCCAGCAGCTCTCTAGCGGGAGCGGGGGAGCAGTACTTC. This sequence joins TRBV7-8 and TRBJ2-7; TRBD2 matches at 10 bases. CDR1 is SGHVS and CDR2 is FQNEAQ in the germline V gene. The length of the CDR3 is 14 residues. J gave up 7 bases and V 4 bases, and 7 bases lay outside the gene matches. Drawing the rest from reference TRBV7-8 and TRBJ2-7, the complete variable domain is GAGVSQSPRYKVAKRGQDVALRCDPISGHVSLFWYQQALGQGPEFLTYFQNEAQLDKSGLPSDRFFAERPEGSVSTLKIQRTQQEDSAVYLCASSSLAGAGEQYFGPGTRLTVT.

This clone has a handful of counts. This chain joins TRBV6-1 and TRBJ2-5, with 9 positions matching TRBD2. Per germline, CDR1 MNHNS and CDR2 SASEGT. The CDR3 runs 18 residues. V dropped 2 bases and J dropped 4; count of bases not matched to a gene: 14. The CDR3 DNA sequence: TGTGCCAGCAGTGAAAGGAGGGGGCTAGCGGGATGGGGAGAGACCCAGTACTTC. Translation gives CASSERRGLAGWGETQYF.

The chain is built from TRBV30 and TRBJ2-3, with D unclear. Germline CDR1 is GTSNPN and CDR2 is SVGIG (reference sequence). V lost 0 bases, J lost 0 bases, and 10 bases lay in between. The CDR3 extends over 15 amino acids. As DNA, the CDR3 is TGTGCCTGGAGTGTACGAGAAGGCAGCACAGATACGCAGTATTTT. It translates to CAWSVREGSTDTQYF.

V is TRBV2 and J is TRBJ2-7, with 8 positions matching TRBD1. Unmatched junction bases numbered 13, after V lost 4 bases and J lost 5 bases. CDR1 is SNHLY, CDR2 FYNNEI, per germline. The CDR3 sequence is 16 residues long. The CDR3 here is CASSVGQGYALHEQYF. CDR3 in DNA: TGTGCCAGCAGTGTAGGACAGGGATATGCGTTGCACGAGCAGTACTTC.

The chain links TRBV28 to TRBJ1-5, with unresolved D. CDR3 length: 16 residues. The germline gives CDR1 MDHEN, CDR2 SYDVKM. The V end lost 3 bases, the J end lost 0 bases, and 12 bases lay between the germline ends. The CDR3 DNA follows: TGTGCCAGCAGTTTTCGGGTCATCAATAGCAATCAGCCCCAGCATTTT. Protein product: CASSFRVINSNQPQHF.

In DNA, the CDR3 is TGTGCCAGCAGCCGTTTGGGGGAGAGTATATACAATGAGCAGTTCTTC. The encoded protein is CASSRLGESIYNEQFF. This chain links TRBV7-2 with TRBJ2-1; D may be TRBD1 or TRBD2 (5 bases each). From germline, CDR1 is SGHTA and CDR2 FQGNSA. The CDR3 consists of 16 residues. Trimming stripped 5 bases from V and 4 bases from J, with 18 bases between. Full variable domain (rest looked up from reference TRBV7-2 and TRBJ2-1): GAGVSQSPSNKVTEKGKDVELRCDPISGHTALYWYRQSLGQGLEFLIYFQGNSAPDKSGLPSDRFSAERTGGSVSTLTIQRTQQEDSAVYLCASSRLGESIYNEQFFGPGTRLTVL.

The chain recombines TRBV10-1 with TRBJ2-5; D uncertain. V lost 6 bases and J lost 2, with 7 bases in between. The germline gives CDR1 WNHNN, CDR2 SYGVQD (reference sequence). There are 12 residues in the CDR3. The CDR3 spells CASSRAQETQYF. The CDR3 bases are TGCGCCAGCAGCAGAGCTCAAGAGACCCAGTACTTC.

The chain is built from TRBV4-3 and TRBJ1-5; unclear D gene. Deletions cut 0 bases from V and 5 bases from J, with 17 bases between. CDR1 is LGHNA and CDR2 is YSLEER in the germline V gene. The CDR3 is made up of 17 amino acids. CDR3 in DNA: TGCGCCAGCAGCCAAGATGGAGACCCACGGTCCCATCAGCCCCAGCATTTT. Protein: CASSQDGDPRSHQPQHF.

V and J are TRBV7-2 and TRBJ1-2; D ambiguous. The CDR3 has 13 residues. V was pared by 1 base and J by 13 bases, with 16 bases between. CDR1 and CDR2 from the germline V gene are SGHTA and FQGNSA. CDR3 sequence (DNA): TGTGCCAGCAGCTTAGTTGTGTCGGCCTTGGGCACCTTC. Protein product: CASSLVVSALGTF.

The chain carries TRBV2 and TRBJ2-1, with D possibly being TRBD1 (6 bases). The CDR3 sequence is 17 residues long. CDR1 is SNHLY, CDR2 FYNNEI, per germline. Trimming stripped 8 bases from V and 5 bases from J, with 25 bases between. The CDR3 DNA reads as TGTGCCAGCCGCTGGATTACAGGGACGAACGGCAACAATGAGCAGTTCTTC. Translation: CASRWITGTNGNNEQFF.

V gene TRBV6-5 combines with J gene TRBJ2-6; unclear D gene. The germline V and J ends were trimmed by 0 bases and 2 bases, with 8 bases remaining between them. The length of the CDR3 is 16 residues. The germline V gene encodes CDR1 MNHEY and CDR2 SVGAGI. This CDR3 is CASSYSAVTGANVLTF. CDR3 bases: TGTGCCAGCAGTTACTCGGCAGTTACTGGGGCCAACGTCCTGACTTTC.

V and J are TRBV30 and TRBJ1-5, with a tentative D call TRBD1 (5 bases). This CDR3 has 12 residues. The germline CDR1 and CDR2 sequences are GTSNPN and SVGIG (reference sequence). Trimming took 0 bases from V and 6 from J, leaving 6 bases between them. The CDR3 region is CAWSVGGQPQHF. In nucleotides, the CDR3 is TGTGCCTGGAGTGTGGGGGGTCAGCCCCAGCATTTT.

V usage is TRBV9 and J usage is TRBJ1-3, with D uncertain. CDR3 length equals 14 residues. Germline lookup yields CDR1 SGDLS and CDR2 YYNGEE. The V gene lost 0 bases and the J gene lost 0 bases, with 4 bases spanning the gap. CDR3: CASSVGLSGNTIYF. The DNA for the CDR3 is TGTGCCAGCAGCGTAGGGCTCTCTGGAAACACCATATATTTT.

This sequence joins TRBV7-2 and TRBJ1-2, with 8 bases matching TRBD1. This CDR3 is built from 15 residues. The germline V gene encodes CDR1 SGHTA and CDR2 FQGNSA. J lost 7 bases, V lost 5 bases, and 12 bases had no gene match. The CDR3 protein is CASSEGAGGASGYTF. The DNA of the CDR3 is TGTGCCAGCAGCGAGGGGGCAGGGGGCGCGAGTGGCTACACCTTC. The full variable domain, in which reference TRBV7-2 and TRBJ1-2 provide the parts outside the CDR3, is GAGVSQSPSNKVTEKGKDVELRCDPISGHTALYWYRQSLGQGLEFLIYFQGNSAPDKSGLPSDRFSAERTGGSVSTLTIQRTQQEDSAVYLCASSEGAGGASGYTFGSGTRLTVV.